Listed below are T cell receptor beta chains from one sample, sequenced in a study of identical twins. Via MiXCR, TCRdb re-called the 5' RACE reads, giving one row per CDR3 protein. The sample gives hundreds of thousands of distinct CDR3 sequences, over 9% of which show up once; around 1.5% is in the top ten. These records were also assigned to another study, of yellow fever vaccine responses in identical twins.

Sequencing was carried out using PBMCs. These receptors were collected from a woman aged 18-29 years in good health. CDR3s include the opening cysteine and the closing phenylalanine or tryptophan. A D gene is named only where the DNA matches it firmly. A row's size may be missing; if present it is once, few, many or a size class.

cdr3_nt: TGTGCCAGCAGTTTATGGGGGAACAGGTACGAGCAGTACTTC
cdr3_aa: CASSLWGNRYEQYF
d_call: .
clone_size: .
v_call: TRBV12-3/TRBV12-4
j_call: TRBJ2-7

cdr3_nt: TGTGCCAGCAGTCCCTCGTGGACAAGGATCTACAATGAGCAGTTCTTC
cdr3_aa: CASSPSWTRIYNEQFF
d_call: .
clone_size: many
v_call: TRBV12-3/TRBV12-4
j_call: TRBJ2-1

cdr3_nt: TGCGCCAGCAGCACGACGGGACACCAAGAGACCCAGTACTTC
cdr3_aa: CASSTTGHQETQYF
d_call: .
clone_size: many
v_call: TRBV5-1
j_call: TRBJ2-5

cdr3_nt: TGTGCCAGCAGCCAAGTAGCCGCCTATAATTCACCCCTCCACTTT
cdr3_aa: CASSQVAAYNSPLHF
d_call: .
clone_size: .
v_call: TRBV3-1
j_call: TRBJ1-6

cdr3_nt: TGTGCCAGCAGCCAAGGAGACGGGGCCATAACGAACACCGGGGAGCTGTTTTTT
cdr3_aa: CASSQGDGAITNTGELFF
d_call: .
clone_size: .
v_call: TRBV3-1
j_call: TRBJ2-2

cdr3_nt: TGTGCCAGCAGTGAACGCTCTGAAGCTTTCTTT
cdr3_aa: CASSERSEAFF
d_call: .
clone_size: few
v_call: TRBV2
j_call: TRBJ1-1

cdr3_nt: TGTGCCATCAGTGAGTCTAGGACAGGGGGCGATAATTCACCCCTCCACTTT
cdr3_aa: CAISESRTGGDNSPLHF
d_call: TRBD1
clone_size: many
v_call: TRBV10-3
j_call: TRBJ1-6

cdr3_nt: TGTGCCAGCAGTCCCGGGACTAGCGGGAGAACAGAGCAGTTCTTC
cdr3_aa: CASSPGTSGRTEQFF
d_call: TRBD2
clone_size: few
v_call: TRBV28
j_call: TRBJ2-1

cdr3_nt: TGCGCCAGCGGCTTGGTTCAGGGGGCGGTGACAGGGGCCAACGTCCTGACTTTC
cdr3_aa: CASGLVQGAVTGANVLTF
d_call: TRBD1
clone_size: .
v_call: TRBV5-1
j_call: TRBJ2-6

cdr3_nt: TGTGCCAGCAGCCAAGTGACCCCAAATGAGCAGTTCTTC
cdr3_aa: CASSQVTPNEQFF
d_call: .
clone_size: few
v_call: TRBV3-1
j_call: TRBJ2-1

cdr3_nt: TGTGCCAGCGCTCTATGGCAGGGGGAAAACACCGGGGAGCTGTTTTTT
cdr3_aa: CASALWQGENTGELFF
d_call: TRBD1
clone_size: few
v_call: TRBV7-6
j_call: TRBJ2-2

cdr3_nt: TGCAGCGTTGAAGATGGACAGGGGTCAACTAATGAAAAACTGTTTTTT
cdr3_aa: CSVEDGQGSTNEKLFF
d_call: TRBD1
clone_size: few
v_call: TRBV29-1
j_call: TRBJ1-4

cdr3_nt: TGTGCCAGCAGCCCTAGCCGACTAGCGGGGGGAGGTACAGATACGCAGTATTTT
cdr3_aa: CASSPSRLAGGGTDTQYF
d_call: TRBD2
clone_size: few
v_call: TRBV13
j_call: TRBJ2-3

cdr3_nt: TGTGCCAGCAGTTTAGAACCAGGGGACGGGGAGCTGTTTTTT
cdr3_aa: CASSLEPGDGELFF
d_call: .
clone_size: .
v_call: TRBV27
j_call: TRBJ2-2

cdr3_nt: TGTGCCAGCAGCTTGGCGAGGGGCCGGGAGCTGTTTTTT
cdr3_aa: CASSLARGRELFF
d_call: .
clone_size: few
v_call: TRBV12-3/TRBV12-4
j_call: TRBJ2-2

cdr3_nt: TGTGCCAGCAGATTAGACAACCAAGAGACCCAGTACTTC
cdr3_aa: CASRLDNQETQYF
d_call: .
clone_size: few
v_call: TRBV12-3/TRBV12-4
j_call: TRBJ2-5

cdr3_nt: TGTGCCAGCAGCTCTCTCGGGACTAGCGGGGGGGGAGTCCAAGAGACCCAGTACTTC
cdr3_aa: CASSSLGTSGGGVQETQYF
d_call: TRBD2
clone_size: few
v_call: TRBV7-6
j_call: TRBJ2-5

cdr3_nt: TGTGCCAGCAGCTTCTCGAGAGGGGAATTGGAGACCCAGTACTTC
cdr3_aa: CASSFSRGELETQYF
d_call: .
clone_size: .
v_call: TRBV7-6
j_call: TRBJ2-5

cdr3_nt: TGCAGTGCGATCCTCAGGGGAGACGGCTACACCTTC
cdr3_aa: CSAILRGDGYTF
d_call: .
clone_size: few
v_call: TRBV20-1
j_call: TRBJ1-2

cdr3_nt: TGTGCCAGCAGTCCCTCGGACAGGAGCTATAGCAATCAGCCCCAGCATTTT
cdr3_aa: CASSPSDRSYSNQPQHF
d_call: TRBD1
clone_size: few
v_call: TRBV28
j_call: TRBJ1-5

cdr3_nt: TGTGCCAGCAGCCACCCAGGACGGAGGGACATGAGGAGGCAGTACTTC
cdr3_aa: CASSHPGRRDMRRQYF
d_call: .
clone_size: .
v_call: TRBV3-1
j_call: TRBJ2-7

cdr3_nt: TGTGCCAGCAGCATTAGGAGACTCGGGGGGGCTCTCATAAATGAGCAGTTCTTC
cdr3_aa: CASSIRRLGGALINEQFF
d_call: TRBD2
clone_size: few
v_call: TRBV11-2
j_call: TRBJ2-1

cdr3_nt: TGCAGTGCTAGCAGAGCGGACACCGGGGAGCTGTTTTTT
cdr3_aa: CSASRADTGELFF
d_call: .
clone_size: few
v_call: TRBV20-1
j_call: TRBJ2-2

cdr3_nt: TGCAGCGTTTCGGGGAAGGAAAAACTGTTTTTT
cdr3_aa: CSVSGKEKLFF
d_call: .
clone_size: .
v_call: TRBV29-1
j_call: TRBJ1-4

cdr3_nt: TGCGCCAGCAGCTTGACAGGGGGCCTTTATAATTCACCCCTCCACTTT
cdr3_aa: CASSLTGGLYNSPLHF
d_call: TRBD1
clone_size: .
v_call: TRBV5-1
j_call: TRBJ1-6

cdr3_nt: TGTGCCAGCTCACCAGCTGGGAGGGGCACAGATACGCAGTATTTT
cdr3_aa: CASSPAGRGTDTQYF
d_call: TRBD2
clone_size: many
v_call: TRBV18
j_call: TRBJ2-3

cdr3_nt: TGTGCCAGCAGTTCCGGGACGTGGACTGAAGCTTTCTTT
cdr3_aa: CASSSGTWTEAFF
d_call: .
clone_size: .
v_call: TRBV28
j_call: TRBJ1-1

cdr3_nt: TGTGCCAGCAGCAGAATCGGGACTAGCGGGGCCTACGAGCAGTACTTC
cdr3_aa: CASSRIGTSGAYEQYF
d_call: TRBD2
clone_size: .
v_call: TRBV11-2
j_call: TRBJ2-7

cdr3_nt: TGTGCCAGCAGTTTAGGACAGGGGATCCAGCCCCAGCATTTT
cdr3_aa: CASSLGQGIQPQHF
d_call: TRBD1
clone_size: many
v_call: TRBV28
j_call: TRBJ1-5

cdr3_nt: TGCGCCAGCAGCGCTCCGGGGACTATCTACAATGAGCAGTTCTTC
cdr3_aa: CASSAPGTIYNEQFF
d_call: TRBD2
clone_size: many
v_call: TRBV5-1
j_call: TRBJ2-1

cdr3_nt: TGCGCCAGCAGTGAACATAACACCGGGGAGCTGTTTTTT
cdr3_aa: CASSEHNTGELFF
d_call: .
clone_size: many
v_call: TRBV10-2
j_call: TRBJ2-2